A selection of T cell receptor beta chains follows, all from one sample in a study of identical twins. From the 5' RACE reads, TCRdb called clonotypes with MiXCR, one entry per CDR3 protein. Among just over 450,000 distinct CDR3 sequences listed, around 14% were seen once. These data were also reused for a study on yellow fever vaccine responses in identical twins.

The sequenced sample consisted of CD4+ T cells sorted from blood. These receptors were collected from a woman younger than 35 in good health. The CDR3 runs from the conserved cysteine through the conserved F or W. The D gene is left open where the match is weak. Not every row has a clone size; where given, it reads once, few, many or a size class.

d_call,clone_size,v_call,j_call,cdr3_aa,cdr3_nt
-,-,TRBV3-1,TRBJ2-1,CASSQVGGDNEQFF,TGTGCCAGCAGCCAGGTAGGGGGAGACAATGAGCAGTTCTTC
-,-,TRBV27,TRBJ1-2,CASSLTLGAGYTF,TGTGCCAGCAGTTTAACTCTCGGAGCTGGCTACACCTTC
TRBD2,-,TRBV14,TRBJ2-3,CASSQLLAGATDTQYF,TGTGCCAGCAGCCAATTGCTAGCGGGAGCCACAGATACGCAGTATTTT
TRBD1,-,TRBV29-1,TRBJ2-3,CSVGTGAANTQYF,TGCAGCGTGGGGACAGGGGCGGCTAATACGCAGTATTTT
-,few,TRBV6-2/TRBV6-3,TRBJ2-1,CASSYRAEDPRQFF,TGTGCCAGCAGTTATAGGGCGGAGGACCCCAGGCAGTTCTTC
TRBD1,-,TRBV7-8,TRBJ2-7,CASSFAGQAYEQYF,TGTGCCAGCAGCTTCGCCGGACAGGCCTACGAGCAGTACTTC
-,-,TRBV12-3/TRBV12-4,TRBJ2-7,CASSSPDKYEQYF,TGTGCCAGCAGTTCCCCGGACAAGTACGAGCAGTACTTC
-,few,TRBV12-3/TRBV12-4,TRBJ1-3,CASSWDGGAGNTIYF,TGTGCCAGCAGTTGGGATGGCGGAGCTGGAAACACCATATATTTT
-,few,TRBV28,TRBJ1-4,CASSGGTGSTFF,TGTGCCAGCAGTGGCGGAACGGGCTCGACATTTTTT
-,many,TRBV5-1,TRBJ1-2,CASSLGRETRGYTF,TGCGCCAGCAGCTTGGGCAGGGAGACTAGAGGCTACACCTTC
-,few,TRBV20-1,TRBJ2-2,CSAPSSGNTGELFF,TGCAGTGCTCCATCTTCGGGGAACACCGGGGAGCTGTTTTTT
TRBD2,-,TRBV29-1,TRBJ2-5,CSVVPAGGSQETQYF,TGCAGCGTTGTACCAGCGGGGGGCTCCCAAGAGACCCAGTACTTC
-,-,TRBV11-1,TRBJ2-3,CASTRSGESTDTQYF,TGTGCCAGCACGAGGAGTGGTGAGTCCACAGATACGCAGTATTTT
-,few,TRBV20-1,TRBJ2-1,CSAPGFWEQFF,TGCAGTGCGCCAGGGTTTTGGGAGCAGTTCTTC
-,-,TRBV19,TRBJ2-1,CASSIPNRNNEQFF,TGTGCCAGTAGTATCCCCAACAGAAACAATGAGCAGTTCTTC
TRBD1,many,TRBV20-1,TRBJ2-2,CSARDRVRGTGELFF,TGCAGTGCTAGGGACAGGGTTCGCGGCACCGGGGAGCTGTTTTTT
TRBD2,few,TRBV10-2,TRBJ2-1,CASRGPGLADTSYNEQFF,TGCGCCAGCAGGGGACCGGGACTAGCGGATACCTCCTACAATGAGCAGTTCTTC
TRBD2,many,TRBV5-1,TRBJ2-7,CASSLVSGGTYEQYF,TGCGCCAGCAGCTTGGTTAGCGGGGGAACCTACGAGCAGTACTTC
-,few,TRBV12-3/TRBV12-4,TRBJ2-3,CASSLRAGITDTQYF,TGTGCCAGCAGTTTGCGGGCAGGGATCACAGATACGCAGTATTTT
-,-,TRBV5-1,TRBJ2-3,CASSLWGGTDTQYF,TGCGCCAGCAGCCTGTGGGGGGGCACAGATACGCAGTATTTT
-,few,TRBV11-3,TRBJ2-2,CASSTRAAAPATGELFF,TGTGCCAGCAGCACCAGAGCGGCCGCCCCAGCCACCGGGGAGCTGTTTTTT
-,few,TRBV6-1,TRBJ2-2,CASSRAGSYTGELFF,TGTGCCAGCAGCCGTGCGGGGAGTTACACCGGGGAGCTGTTTTTT
TRBD1,many,TRBV4-3,TRBJ2-2,CASSQGQGVYTGELFF,TGCGCCAGCAGCCAGGGACAGGGGGTGTACACCGGGGAGCTGTTTTTT
-,few,TRBV21-1,TRBJ2-1,CASSPPKIQGLLYNEQFF,TGTGCCAGCAGCCCCCCAAAGATTCAGGGACTTCTCTACAATGAGCAGTTCTTC
-,few,TRBV4-3,TRBJ2-5,CASSQVRGQKETQYF,TGCGCCAGCAGCCAAGTCCGAGGACAGAAAGAGACCCAGTACTTC
TRBD2,-,TRBV12-3/TRBV12-4,TRBJ2-2,CASSLGGRVPNTGELFF,TGTGCCAGCAGTTTAGGCGGGAGGGTCCCGAACACCGGGGAGCTGTTTTTT
-,many,TRBV29-1,TRBJ2-1,CSGRQDRRQFF,TGCAGCGGCAGACAGGATCGGCGGCAGTTCTTC
TRBD1,few,TRBV2,TRBJ1-5,CASSDGTGYQPQHF,TGTGCCAGCAGTGATGGGACAGGGTATCAGCCCCAGCATTTT
-,-,TRBV12-3/TRBV12-4,TRBJ2-1,CASSSLDRGTGFF,TGTGCCAGCAGTAGCCTGGACAGAGGTACGGGGTTCTTC
TRBD2,-,TRBV3-1,TRBJ2-3,CASRLLAGAEDTQYF,TGTGCCAGCAGACTACTAGCGGGAGCAGAAGATACGCAGTATTTT
-,-,TRBV12-3/TRBV12-4,TRBJ2-7,CASSLAQMYEQYF,TGTGCCAGCAGTTTAGCTCAGATGTACGAGCAGTACTTC
-,few,TRBV7-2,TRBJ1-2,CASSLRTDSYGYTF,TGTGCCAGCAGCCTCCGGACAGATTCCTATGGCTACACCTTC
-,-,TRBV14,TRBJ2-3,CASSRPGPKGTDTQYF,TGTGCCAGCAGCCGGCCGGGACCGAAGGGCACAGATACGCAGTATTTT
-,-,TRBV18,TRBJ2-1,CASSPETVYNEQFF,TGTGCCAGCTCACCCGAGACAGTCTACAATGAGCAGTTCTTC
-,few,TRBV28,TRBJ1-5,CASSPPTLGNQPQHF,TGTGCCAGCAGCCCACCTACTCTTGGCAATCAGCCCCAGCATTTT
-,few,TRBV5-6,TRBJ2-3,CASSLLEWGGTDTQYF,TGTGCCAGCAGCTTACTAGAGTGGGGAGGCACAGATACGCAGTATTTT
TRBD1,few,TRBV29-1,TRBJ2-2,CSVGASGGSYTGELFF,TGCAGCGTTGGAGCGTCAGGGGGCAGTTACACCGGGGAGCTGTTTTTT
-,-,TRBV29-1,TRBJ1-1,CSVEPGAFF,TGCAGCGTTGAACCTGGGGCTTTCTTT
-,-,TRBV12-3/TRBV12-4,TRBJ2-7,CASSLRITEQYF,TGTGCCAGCAGTTTGCGCATAACCGAGCAGTACTTC
TRBD2,-,TRBV4-3,TRBJ2-5,CASSQDGLAGETQYF,TGCGCCAGCAGCCAAGATGGGCTAGCGGGAGAGACCCAGTACTTC
-,few,TRBV6-2/TRBV6-3,TRBJ2-7,CASTLTGTGAYEQYF,TGTGCCAGCACCCTAACCGGGACTGGGGCGTACGAGCAGTACTTC
-,-,TRBV12-3/TRBV12-4,TRBJ1-5,CASSHRGGKSNQPQHF,TGTGCCAGCAGTCACCGTGGAGGGAAGAGCAATCAGCCCCAGCATTTT
-,many,TRBV6-4,TRBJ2-1,CASSDSGGAYNEQFF,TGTGCCAGCAGTGACTCAGGGGGGGCCTACAATGAGCAGTTCTTC
-,few,TRBV27,TRBJ1-6,CASSLALEGSPLHF,TGTGCCAGCAGTTTAGCCCTCGAGGGTTCACCCCTCCACTTT
-,-,TRBV6-5,TRBJ2-7,CASSYSTSYEQYF,TGTGCCAGCAGTTACTCGACCTCCTACGAGCAGTACTTC
-,few,TRBV18,TRBJ2-1,CASSPGDPKGNEQFF,TGTGCCAGCTCACCAGGGGATCCCAAGGGGAATGAGCAGTTCTTC
-,-,TRBV7-9,TRBJ2-1,CASSLEGGWSNEQFF,TGTGCCAGCAGCTTAGAGGGGGGGTGGTCCAATGAGCAGTTCTTC
-,few,TRBV15,TRBJ1-1,CATSRGIGTEAFF,TGTGCCACCAGCAGAGGCATAGGCACTGAAGCTTTCTTT
TRBD1,-,TRBV15,TRBJ2-3,CATSSDRFIGTGSGGSADTQYF,TGTGCCACCAGCAGTGATCGCTTTATTGGGACAGGGTCGGGTGGGAGCGCAGATACGCAGTATTTT
TRBD2,-,TRBV7-9,TRBJ2-3,CASSLTPGGPTDTQYF,TGTGCCAGCAGCTTGACGCCGGGAGGGCCCACAGATACGCAGTATTTT
TRBD2,few,TRBV25-1,TRBJ2-4,CASSDEGRDIQYF,TGTGCCAGCAGTGACGAGGGGAGGGACATTCAGTACTTC
TRBD1,few,TRBV3-1,TRBJ2-1,CASSALPTGGLYNEQFF,TGTGCCAGCAGCGCCCTCCCCACAGGGGGCCTTTACAATGAGCAGTTCTTC
-,few,TRBV6-4,TRBJ1-5,CASRRDAQGMGQPQHF,TGTGCCAGCAGGAGGGATGCGCAGGGAATGGGTCAGCCCCAGCATTTT
TRBD2,many,TRBV14,TRBJ2-1,CASRMGGAPYNEQFF,TGTGCCAGCCGGATGGGAGGGGCCCCCTACAATGAGCAGTTCTTC
TRBD2,few,TRBV5-4,TRBJ2-3,CASRRLRLAGAEDTQYF,TGTGCCAGCAGGCGGCTAAGACTAGCGGGAGCGGAAGATACGCAGTATTTT
-,-,TRBV4-2,TRBJ2-3,CASSQEGLLGDTQYF,TGTGCCAGCAGCCAGGAAGGACTTTTAGGGGATACGCAGTATTTT
TRBD2,few,TRBV11-3,TRBJ2-3,CASSPRTSGYTDTQYF,TGTGCCAGCAGCCCCCGGACTAGCGGATACACAGATACGCAGTATTTT